This paragraph covers one T cell receptor (beta chain) sequence. The data stem from a study of PD-L1 blockade in urothelial cancer. Study-level background: Blood gave a median roughly 140,000 T cells.

Some clones are missing from TCRdb's copy, which holds only in-frame ones; the method was immunoSEQ multiplex PCR. The sample carries 50,000 to 55,000 clones, 88% recorded once. The CDR3 totals 16 residues. In germline, CDR1 is SGHKS, CDR2 YYEKEE (reference sequence). Trimming at V came to 1 base and at J to 4 bases, leaving 6 bases not matched to a gene. Noted time point: peripheral blood 6 weeks after treatment start. The chain couples TRBV5-5 to TRBJ2-2; TRBD1 matches at 8 bases. Material: PBMCs, obtained around atezolizumab (anti-PD-L1) treatment. This TCR was recovered from a man in his 60s with urothelial cancer. The CDR3 DNA reads as TGTGCCAGCAGCTTGCCAAGGACAGGGCCCACCGGGGAGCTGTTTTTT. Translating it yields CASSLPRTGPTGELFF. The whole variable domain, filled in from reference TRBV5-5 and TRBJ2-2, reads DAGVTQSPTHLIKTRGQQVTLRCSPISGHKSVSWYQQVLGQGPQFIFQYYEKEERGRGNFPDRFSARQFPNYSSELNVNALLLGDSALYLCASSLPRTGPTGELFFGEGSRLTVL.